These 30 T cell receptor beta chains came from one sample sequenced in a study of CD8+CD57+ T cells in acquired aplastic anemia. Profiling of TCR beta VDJ combinations and CDR3 sequences used genomic DNA as template. MiXCR, applied by TCRdb to the reads, yields one record per CDR3 protein. Of roughly 420,000 distinct CDR3 sequences in the sample, about two thirds were seen once. The sequencing sample was made of sorted CD4+, CD8+, or CD8+CD57+ T cells (not recorded which) from PBMCs. These receptors originate from a human donor in good health, serving as a control.

The rearrangement joins TRBV5-1 to TRBJ1-2, with no clear D. From germline, CDR1 is SGHRS and CDR2 YFSETQ. The V end was cut by 1 base, the J end by 4 bases, with 11 bases between. The CDR3 has 14 residues. The CDR3 DNA reads TGCGCCAGCAGCTTGCTTGAGGGCCGCTATGGCTACACCTTC. This encodes CASSLLEGRYGYTF.

V usage is TRBV20-1 and J usage is TRBJ1-6; TRBD1 agrees at 8 bases. In germline, CDR1 is DFQATT, CDR2 SNEGSKA (reference sequence). The CDR3 sequence is 15 residues long. V lost 3 bases, J lost 5 bases, and 6 bases stayed unmatched. The chain's CDR3 is CSASGQGGHNSPLHF. CDR3 in DNA: TGCAGTGCTAGTGGACAGGGTGGGCATAATTCACCCCTCCACTTT.

This rearrangement joins TRBV9 to TRBJ1-2, with TRBD1 matching 12 bases. The germline V gene encodes CDR1 SGDLS and CDR2 YYNGEE. V lost 3 bases, J lost 6 bases, and 9 bases stayed unmatched. This CDR3 has 16 residues. CDR3 nucleotides: TGTGCCAGCAGCGAATTTCGGGGACAGGGGGCCCATGGCTACACCTTC. Protein product: CASSEFRGQGAHGYTF.

This clonotype was seen many times. The chain is built from TRBV11-2 and TRBJ2-5; no clear D gene. Germline assignment: CDR1 SGHAT and CDR2 FQNNGV. V lost 5 bases and J lost 10, with 14 bases in between. The CDR3 spans 12 residues. The CDR3 DNA follows: TGTGCCAGCAGCGCCGTCACCGGCCGCCAGTACTTC. It specifies CASSAVTGRQYF. Together with reference TRBV11-2 and TRBJ2-5, the CDR3 gives the full variable domain: EAGVAQSPRYKIIEKRQSVAFWCNPISGHATLYWYQQILGQGPKLLIQFQNNGVVDDSQLPKDRFSAERLKGVDSTLKIQPAKLEDSAVYLCASSAVTGRQYFGPGTRLLVL.

This sequence joins TRBV7-2 and TRBJ1-6; D is undetermined. Trimming stripped 5 bases from V and 18 bases from J, with 26 bases between. CDR1 and CDR2 from the germline V gene are SGHTA and FQGNSA. CDR3 size: 15 residues. The CDR3 here is CASSIGLLSYEQHHF. The CDR3 DNA reads TGTGCCAGCAGCATCGGACTCCTCTCCTACGAGCAGCACCACTTT. The variable domain in full, completed from reference TRBV7-2 and TRBJ1-6, reads GAGVSQSPSNKVTEKGKDVELRCDPISGHTALYWYRQSLGQGLEFLIYFQGNSAPDKSGLPSDRFSAERTGGSVSTLTIQRTQQEDSAVYLCASSIGLLSYEQHHFGNGTRLTVT.

This clonotype was seen just once. Sequence at one end of the junction differs from germline and may be a read error. The rearrangement uses TRBV7-2 and TRBJ1-2; D is uncertain. Per the germline V gene, CDR1 is SGHTA and CDR2 is FQGNSA. The CDR3 runs to 15 residues. CDR3 bases: TGTGCCAACAGCCTAAGTGTTGCAGGTCCTTATGGCCACACCTTC. It translates to CANSLSVAGPYGHTF.

The J gene is TRBJ1-6, the V gene TRBV7-2; D is undetermined. V was shortened by 4 bases and J by 16 bases, with 26 bases between the two germline ends. In germline, CDR1 is SGHTA, CDR2 FQGNSA. The CDR3 extends over 16 amino acids. The CDR3 sequence is CASSSSEPTDSQHLHF. CDR3 nucleotide sequence: TGTGCCAGCAGCTCCTCCGAGCCAACAGATTCTCAACATCTCCACTTT.

In regard to this clonotype: One end of the junction varies from germline; a read error may be responsible. The chain recombines TRBV7-9 with TRBJ1-2, with D uncertain. Germline V gene sequence: CDR1 SEHNR, CDR2 FQNEAQ (reference sequence). The CDR3 covers 13 residues. This CDR3 reads CASSRNANYGYTF. CDR3 in DNA: TGTGCCAGCAGCAGAAATGCTAACTATGGCTACACGTTC.

Turning to this clonotype: The conserved final phenylalanine or tryptophan is absent from the CDR3, which likely points to a read error. The DNA is left out, because the CDR3 cannot be placed on it with certainty; the CDR3 is given as TCRdb lists it. The rearrangement uses TRBV7-3 and TRBJ2-7; the tabulated D call, TRBD1, remains unverified against the DNA. Per germline, CDR1 SGHTA and CDR2 FQGTGA. Termini included, the CDR3 measures 13 amino acids. The CDR3 protein is CASRLTGTNTGEL.

The chain recombines TRBV19 with TRBJ1-3; the D is unclear. Trimming left V 3 bases short and J 0 bases short, with 6 bases between. The CDR3 consists of 14 residues. Germline CDR1 and CDR2: LNHDA and SQIVND (reference sequence). CDR3 amino acids: CASSMWDSGNTIYF. CDR3 in DNA: TGTGCCAGTAGTATGTGGGACTCTGGAAACACCATATATTTT.

About this clonotype itself: The CDR3 does not close with the conserved phenylalanine or tryptophan, likely indicating a read error. V gene TRBV11-3 combines with J gene TRBJ2-7; D may correspond to TRBD1 or TRBD2 (5 bases each). Trimming took 5 bases from V and 9 from J, leaving 17 bases between them. The germline V gene has CDR1 SGHNT and CDR2 YENEEA. The CDR3 consists of 13 residues. The chain's CDR3 is CASSPGTADGQYL. DNA for the CDR3: TGTGCCAGCAGCCCGGGGACCGCGGACGGGCAGTACCTC.

In regard to this clonotype: An end of the junction differs from the germline gene, which may be a read error. V and J are TRBV12-3 or TRBV12-4 and TRBJ1-6; tentatively, D is TRBD1 (5 bases). The CDR3 runs 13 residues. Here the CDR3 DNA reads TGTGCCAGCAGTTCTACCGGGACTCTAAGCGCTCGCTTT. Protein product: CASSSTGTLSARF.

V is TRBV9 and J is TRBJ2-3; D is unclear. CDR1 is SGDLS, CDR2 YYNGEE, per germline. This CDR3 is built from 16 residues. Trimming shortened V by 3 bases and J by 2 bases, and 16 bases separated the two germline ends. CDR3 sequence (DNA): TGTGCCAGCAGCGCGACTGACGGCCAAACCACAGATACGCAGTATTTT. Protein: CASSATDGQTTDTQYF.

V and J are TRBV19 and TRBJ1-1, with a tentative D call TRBD1 (5 bases). The CDR3 has 13 amino acids. Germline values: CDR1 LNHDA, CDR2 SQIVND (reference sequence). CDR3 coding DNA: TGTGCGTCATCAGGGAGGGAGGTGCCTGAAGCTTTCTTT. Amino acids: CASSGREVPEAFF.

The table lists this clonotype with many counts. The chain is built from TRBV20-1 and TRBJ1-4; D remains ambiguous. V lost 1 base, J lost 8 bases, and 11 bases lay in between. This CDR3 has 13 residues. The germline V gene encodes CDR1 DFQATT and CDR2 SNEGSKA (reference sequence). The DNA for the CDR3 is TGCAGTGCTAGAGGGGGATTAGGAGAAAAACTGTTTTTT. It is translated as CSARGGLGEKLFF.

There are many counts of this clonotype. This sequence joins TRBV12-3 or TRBV12-4 and TRBJ1-5; perhaps TRBD1 as D (5 bases). The CDR3 runs to 18 residues. The V end was cut by 4 bases, the J end by 9 bases, with 28 bases between. The CDR3: CASSSGFIGSTERTPQHF. CDR3 bases: TGTGCCAGCAGTTCGGGATTTATAGGATCGACAGAAAGAACGCCCCAGCATTTT.

The rearrangement uses TRBV7-9 and TRBJ2-7, with no clear D. V was cut by 2 bases and J by 2 bases, with 19 bases left in between. This CDR3 is 17 amino acids long. Germline CDR1 and CDR2: SEHNR and FQNEAQ (reference sequence). The CDR3 DNA reads as TGTGCCAGCAGCTTAACGGGTCGGGCCCTCCCCCCCTACGAGCAGTACTTC. Translating gives CASSLTGRALPPYEQYF.

The genes are TRBV9 and TRBJ2-5; 10 nucleotides line up with TRBD2. CDR1 SGDLS and CDR2 YYNGEE come from the germline V gene. CDR3 length: 14 amino acids. J gave up 5 bases and V 4 bases, and 5 bases lay outside the gene matches. In DNA, the CDR3 is TGTGCCAGCAGCCCAGCGGGGGGGTTGGAGACCCAGTACTTC. Translated: CASSPAGGLETQYF. The full variable domain, its missing parts supplied by reference TRBV9 and TRBJ2-5, is DSGVTQTPKHLITATGQRVTLRCSPRSGDLSVYWYQQSLDQGLQFLIQYYNGEERAKGNILERFSAQQFPDLHSELNLSSLELGDSALYFCASSPAGGLETQYFGPGTRLLVL.

V usage is TRBV7-2 and J usage is TRBJ1-1; D call uncertain. The CDR3 sequence is 14 residues long. The V end lost 3 bases, the J end lost 12 bases, and 20 bases lay between the germline ends. From germline, CDR1 is SGHTA and CDR2 FQGNSA. The CDR3 nucleotides are TGTGCCAGCAGCTTTGGCATTAACCCTGGGCTAACTTTCTTT. Residues: CASSFGINPGLTFF.

For this clonotype: Just one base apart from a much larger clone, this may be a read error. V gene TRBV4-1 combines with J gene TRBJ2-1; tentative D call: TRBD2 (6 bases). The CDR3 sequence is 17 residues long. The V gene lost 0 bases and the J gene lost 7 bases, with 19 bases spanning the gap. In germline, CDR1 is MGHRA, CDR2 YSYEKL. The CDR3 sequence: CASSQDEGRRAGNEQFF. The CDR3 DNA reads as TGCGCCAGCAGCCAAGACGAAGGGAGGAGGGCAGGGAATGAGCAGTTCTTC.

This clonotype occurred once. The chain couples TRBV11-2 to TRBJ1-1; the D gene is possibly TRBD1 (6 bases). Germline V gene sequence: CDR1 SGHAT, CDR2 FQNNGV. The CDR3 extends over 14 amino acids. The germline V and J ends were trimmed by 5 bases and 0 bases, with 10 bases remaining between them. The CDR3 region is CASSQGRVNTEAFF. For the CDR3, the DNA is TGTGCCAGCAGCCAGGGGAGAGTGAACACTGAAGCTTTCTTT.

V is TRBV6-5 and J is TRBJ1-1, with D perhaps TRBD1 (6 bases). Per germline, CDR1 MNHEY and CDR2 SVGAGI. The CDR3 runs 15 residues. Trimming removed 7 bases at V and 1 base at J, with 16 bases between. CDR3 in DNA: TGTGCCAGCAAAGGATTGGGGGGCGCGAACACTGAAGCTTTCTTT. As protein: CASKGLGGANTEAFF.

This chain links TRBV11-2 with TRBJ2-3, with 11 bases fitting TRBD2. J gave up 5 bases and V 1 base, and 5 bases lay outside the gene matches. The CDR3 totals 16 residues. Looked up from germline, CDR1 is SGHAT and CDR2 is FQNNGV. This chain's CDR3 is CASSLGRSGGGDTQYF. CDR3 bases: TGTGCCAGCAGCTTAGGTCGTAGCGGGGGGGGAGATACGCAGTATTTT.

J is TRBJ1-2 and V is TRBV12-5, with a possible D match to TRBD1 (5 bases). With 5 bases removed from V and 6 bases from J, the gap between germline ends came to 13 bases. The CDR3 sequence is 13 residues long. Germline V gene sequence: CDR1 LGHNT, CDR2 FRNRAP. CDR3 region: CASGPLGQNGYTF. CDR3 DNA sequence: TGTGCTAGTGGTCCACTGGGGCAGAATGGCTACACCTTC.

This clonotype was seen a few times. The chain is built from TRBV19 and TRBJ2-5, with a weak D call TRBD1 (5 bases). From germline, CDR1 is LNHDA and CDR2 SQIVND (reference sequence). V shed 3 bases and J shed 4 bases, with 9 bases lying between them. This CDR3 has 13 residues. The CDR3 nucleotides read TGTGCCAGTAGTATGGGGCAGGGAGAGACCCAGTACTTC. Encoded protein: CASSMGQGETQYF.

Notes on this clonotype: The junction differs from germline at one of its ends, possibly a read error. The CDR3 protein is CASSKSKGYEQYF. In DNA form, the CDR3 reads TGCGCCAGCAGTAAGTCTAAAGGTTACGAGCAGTACTTC. The chain links TRBV10-1 to TRBJ2-7; unclear D gene. CDR3 size: 13 residues. Looked up from germline, CDR1 is WNHNN and CDR2 is SYGVQD (reference sequence).

This clonotype was recorded once. This chain joins TRBV12-3 or TRBV12-4 and TRBJ1-1; no reliable D call. This CDR3 is 13 amino acids long. Trimming stripped 0 bases from V and 5 bases from J, with 7 bases between. The CDR3 DNA is TGTGCCAGCAGTTTAGCGGTCGGGACTGAAGCTTTCTTT. Amino acids: CASSLAVGTEAFF.

This chain joins TRBV5-4 and TRBJ2-7; tentatively, D is TRBD2 (6 bases). This CDR3 spans 11 amino acids. Trimming removed 4 bases at V and 7 bases at J, with 9 bases between. The germline V gene encodes CDR1 SGHNT and CDR2 YYREEE (reference sequence). The CDR3, as DNA: TGTGCCAGCAGCGTAAGCGGGGAGCAGTACTTC. This sequence encodes CASSVSGEQYF.

About this clonotype: This may be a read error: a much more frequent sequence differs by one nucleotide. This rearrangement joins TRBV5-1 to TRBJ2-5; D remains unclear. Trimming pared 3 bases from V and 1 base from J, leaving 10 bases between. The CDR3 runs to 14 residues. Germline loops: CDR1 SGHRS, CDR2 YFSETQ. DNA for the CDR3: TGCGCCAGCAGCTCCCCTCACAGCCAAGAGACCCAGTACTTC. Translated, it gives CASSSPHSQETQYF.

This chain connects TRBV20-1 to TRBJ1-1; D may be TRBD1 (5 bases). V lost 2 bases to trimming and J lost 1 base, with 11 bases between them. CDR3 length equals 14 residues. The V gene's germline CDR1 is DFQATT and CDR2 SNEGSKA (reference sequence). CDR3 nucleotide sequence: TGCAGTGCTAGACGACAGTCGCCGAACACTGAAGCTTTCTTT. This translates into CSARRQSPNTEAFF.